Presented here are 27 T cell receptor beta chains from one specimen sequenced in a study of blood T cell repertoires in COVID-19. TCRdb's copy holds only in-frame clones and misses some; the assay was immunoSEQ multiplex PCR. The profile shows just over 300,000 clones, nearly 90% of them singletons. The sequencing input was peripheral blood. Receptors were obtained from a woman in her 30s with COVID-19, enrolled during active disease.

This clone was observed a handful of times. V is TRBV25-1 and J is TRBJ1-1; D is perhaps TRBD1 (5 bases). The germline V gene encodes CDR1 MGHDK and CDR2 SYGVNS. The CDR3 has 11 amino acids. V was cut by 2 bases and J by 8 bases, with 6 bases left in between. The CDR3: CASSENREAFF. The CDR3 nucleotides are TGTGCCAGCAGTGAAAACAGGGAAGCTTTCTTT.

This chain links TRBV4-1 with TRBJ1-2, with D perhaps matching TRBD1 (6 bases). CDR1 is MGHRA, CDR2 YSYEKL, per germline. V dropped 6 bases and J dropped 7 bases, with 39 bases sitting between them. The CDR3 consists of 21 residues. The CDR3 DNA reads TGCGCCAGCAGTCCCGCCACTCCTTCTCCCCCCTGGGACATAAATCCTTCTGGCTACACCTTC. Amino acid sequence: CASSPATPSPPWDINPSGYTF.

The rearrangement uses TRBV10-3 and TRBJ1-2; 7 nucleotides align to TRBD1. V trimming: 3 bases; J trimming: 3 bases; junction bases outside the gene matches: 4. This CDR3 has 14 residues. The germline gives CDR1 ENHRY, CDR2 SYGVKD. This CDR3 reads CAISEGQADYGYTF. The CDR3 bases are TGTGCCATCAGTGAAGGACAGGCGGACTATGGCTACACCTTC.

J is TRBJ1-4 and V is TRBV18; no clear D. Trimming took off 2 bases at V and 5 bases at J, with 12 bases between the two ends. This CDR3 is 15 amino acids long. Germline V gene lookup returns CDR1 KGHSH and CDR2 LQKENI. CDR3 coding DNA: TGTGCCAGCTCACCATCGGCCAGGAAAAATGAAAAACTGTTTTTT. Translation gives CASSPSARKNEKLFF.

V usage is TRBV9 and J usage is TRBJ2-5, with 10 bases fitting TRBD2. CDR3 length: 15 residues. Germline V gene data show CDR1 as SGDLS and CDR2 as YYNGEE. V lost 2 bases to trimming and J lost 2 bases; unmatched junction nucleotides: 3. The CDR3 loop reads CASSVGLAEQETQYF. CDR3 nucleotides: TGTGCCAGCAGCGTTGGACTAGCGGAACAAGAGACCCAGTACTTC.

In regard to this clone: A junction end diverges from the germline sequence, so it may reflect a read error. This rearrangement joins TRBV2 to TRBJ1-2; 8 bases line up with TRBD1. The CDR3 has 15 amino acids. From germline, CDR1 is SNHLY and CDR2 FYNNEI. CDR3 in DNA: TGTGCCAGCCGTGAGGAAGGGACAGGAGCCTATGGCTACACCTTC. Its translation: CASREEGTGAYGYTF.

The V call is TRBV7-6, the J call TRBJ1-5; D possibly corresponds to TRBD1 (6 bases). Germline assignment: CDR1 SGHVS and CDR2 FNYEAQ. Trimming took off 5 bases at V and 5 bases at J, with 10 bases between the two ends. The CDR3 extends over 13 amino acids. This CDR3 is CASSLTGYQPQHF. The CDR3 DNA follows: TGTGCCAGCAGCCTTACAGGGTATCAGCCCCAGCATTTT. Full variable domain (missing parts from reference TRBV7-6 and TRBJ1-5): GAGVSQSPRYKVTKRGQDVALRCDPISGHVSLYWYRQALGQGPEFLTYFNYEAQQDKSGLPNDRFSAERPEGSISTLTIQRTEQRDSAMYRCASSLTGYQPQHFGDGTRLSIL.

This clone was observed once. The rearrangement links TRBV28 to TRBJ1-1, with TRBD1 as a possible D gene (6 bases). The CDR3 runs 13 residues. Germline V gives CDR1 MDHEN, CDR2 SYDVKM. V was cut by 6 bases and J by 5 bases, with 13 bases left in between. Written as DNA, the CDR3 is TGTGCCAGCAGACAGTGGACAGTAACTGAAGCTTTCTTT. This gives the protein CASRQWTVTEAFF. Filled out from reference TRBV28 and TRBJ1-1, the complete variable domain reads DVKVTQSSRYLVKRTGEKVFLECVQDMDHENMFWYRQDPGLGLRLIYFSYDVKMKEKGDIPEGYSVSREKKERFSLILESASTNQTSMYLCASRQWTVTEAFFGQGTRLTVV.

This clone has only a few counts. The V call is TRBV9, the J call TRBJ1-6; D remains ambiguous. CDR3 length: 13 amino acids. From germline, CDR1 is SGDLS and CDR2 YYNGEE. The V and J ends lost 4 bases and 9 bases respectively, with 11 bases between them. The CDR3 here is CASSPRFGSPLHF. The CDR3 bases are TGTGCCAGCAGCCCCCGGTTCGGTTCACCCCTCCACTTT.

The chain links TRBV6-5 to TRBJ1-3; D remains ambiguous. The CDR3 covers 12 residues. V lost 2 bases to trimming and J lost 7 bases, with 6 bases between them. Germline values: CDR1 MNHEY, CDR2 SVGAGI. CDR3 sequence: CASSYDWNTIYF. In nucleotides, the CDR3 is TGTGCCAGCAGTTACGACTGGAACACCATATATTTT.

V is TRBV19 and J is TRBJ1-2, with a weak D call TRBD1 (6 bases). CDR3 length equals 11 residues. V gave up 6 bases and J gave up 8 bases, with 10 bases separating them. The germline V gene has CDR1 LNHDA and CDR2 SQIVND (reference sequence). Here the CDR3 reads CASRSGDGYTF. DNA of the CDR3: TGTGCCAGTAGGTCAGGGGACGGCTACACCTTC. Full variable domain (rest looked up from reference TRBV19 and TRBJ1-2): DGGITQSPKYLFRKEGQNVTLSCEQNLNHDAMYWYRQDPGQGLRLIYYSQIVNDFQKGDIAEGYSVSREKKESFPLTVTSAQKNPTAFYLCASRSGDGYTFGSGTRLTVV.

The V and J genes are TRBV2 and TRBJ1-2; D is ambiguous. Per the germline V gene, CDR1 is SNHLY and CDR2 is FYNNEI. The ends were cut back, 3 bases at V and 5 bases at J, with 10 bases in the middle. The CDR3 runs to 13 residues. Here the CDR3 reads CASSEVPTYGYTF. DNA for the CDR3: TGTGCCAGCAGTGAGGTGCCGACTTATGGCTACACCTTC.

This clone was picked up one time. The chain is built from TRBV4-1 and TRBJ1-2; TRBD1 matches at 10 bases. The CDR3 spans 18 residues. Germline CDR1 reads MGHRA; CDR2 reads YSYEKL. After removal of 4 bases from V and 0 bases from J, the junction contained 11 bases not matched to a gene. DNA of the CDR3: TGCGCCAGCAGCCGCGGGATATCCGGGACAGGGGCTAACTATGGCTACACCTTC. The encoded protein is CASSRGISGTGANYGYTF.

The chain joins TRBV3-1 (or the pseudogene TRBV3-2) to TRBJ1-6, with D maybe TRBD1 (6 bases). Germline loops: CDR1 LGHDT, CDR2 YNNKEL (reference sequence). Trimming removed 4 bases from V and 3 bases from J, with 16 bases in between. The CDR3 contains 17 residues. CDR3 DNA: TGTGCCAGCAGCCCAAACCCGGACAGACACTATAATTCACCCCTCCACTTT. Translation: CASSPNPDRHYNSPLHF.

The chain uses TRBV7-9 and TRBJ2-5; D not certain. The CDR3 is 15 amino acids. V lost 2 bases and J 1 base, leaving 11 bases between the germline ends. Germline loops: CDR1 SEHNR, CDR2 FQNEAQ (reference sequence). CDR3 DNA sequence: TGTGCCAGCAGCTTATCGAACAGCCCCCAAGAGACCCAGTACTTC. Translated, it gives CASSLSNSPQETQYF. The whole variable domain, remainder taken from reference TRBV7-9 and TRBJ2-5, is DTGVSQNPRHKITKRGQNVTFRCDPISEHNRLYWYRQTLGQGPEFLTYFQNEAQLEKSRLLSDRFSAERPKGSFSTLEIQRTEQGDSAMYLCASSLSNSPQETQYFGPGTRLLVL.

This sequence joins TRBV11-1 and TRBJ1-3; 8 bases map to TRBD1. With 5 bases clipped from V and 0 bases from J, the junction kept 6 bases outside the gene matches. The CDR3 is 16 amino acids. CDR1 SGHAT and CDR2 FQDESV come from the germline V gene (reference sequence). The DNA for the CDR3 is TGTGCCAGCAGCCAGACAGGGGACGGCTCTGGAAACACCATATATTTT. It encodes CASSQTGDGSGNTIYF. Filled out from reference TRBV11-1 and TRBJ1-3, the complete variable domain reads EAEVAQSPRYKITEKSQAVAFWCDPISGHATLYWYRQILGQGPELLVQFQDESVVDDSQLPKDRFSAERLKGVDSTLKIQPAELGDSAMYLCASSQTGDGSGNTIYFGEGSWLTVV.

J is TRBJ1-4 and V is TRBV11-3, with D hard to call. Germline V gene sequence: CDR1 SGHNT, CDR2 YENEEA. The CDR3 length is 15 residues. V was clipped by 6 bases and J by 3 bases, with 14 bases between them. The CDR3 DNA reads as TGTGCCAGCAGTCCAGGAGGGAACCCTAATGAAAAACTGTTTTTT. Translation: CASSPGGNPNEKLFF.

This rearrangement joins TRBV19 to TRBJ2-1; 9 bases agree with TRBD2. In germline, CDR1 is LNHDA, CDR2 SQIVND (reference sequence). V dropped 4 bases and J dropped 4; count of bases not matched to a gene: 8. The CDR3 covers 16 residues. CDR3 amino acids: CASSTERGDSYNEQFF. The CDR3 DNA reads as TGTGCCAGTAGTACTGAGCGGGGGGATTCTTACAATGAGCAGTTCTTC. The full variable domain, completed using reference TRBV19 and TRBJ2-1, is DGGITQSPKYLFRKEGQNVTLSCEQNLNHDAMYWYRQDPGQGLRLIYYSQIVNDFQKGDIAEGYSVSREKKESFPLTVTSAQKNPTAFYLCASSTERGDSYNEQFFGPGTRLTVL.

This clone is a singleton in its sample. J is TRBJ2-3 and V is TRBV7-2; D gene uncertain. V dropped 5 bases and J dropped 3 bases, with 3 bases sitting between them. The CDR3 loop spans 11 amino acids. CDR1 SGHTA and CDR2 FQGNSA come from the germline V gene. The CDR3 nucleotides are TGTGCCAGCAGCCCGACAGATACGCAGTATTTT. This gives the protein CASSPTDTQYF.

V and J are TRBV11-1 and TRBJ2-1; TRBD2 aligns across 7 bases. This CDR3 is 16 amino acids long. Germline trimming cut 5 bases from V and 0 bases from J; bases unmatched to any gene: 7. Germline CDR1 SGHAT, CDR2 FQDESV (reference sequence). The CDR3: CASSRSRGGSYNEQFF. CDR3 bases: TGTGCCAGCAGCAGGTCGCGCGGGGGCTCCTACAATGAGCAGTTCTTC.

The gene calls are TRBV5-1 and TRBJ1-1; 12 bases are shared with TRBD1. There are 16 residues in the CDR3. Unmatched junction bases numbered 4, after V lost 0 bases and J lost 4 bases. CDR1 is SGHRS, CDR2 YFSETQ, per germline. The CDR3 DNA follows: TGCGCCAGCAGCTTGGCCGGGACAGGGGGCGGCACTGAAGCTTTCTTT. It is translated as CASSLAGTGGGTEAFF.

The chain links TRBV2 to TRBJ2-1; perhaps TRBD2 as D (5 bases). Germline values: CDR1 SNHLY, CDR2 FYNNEI. Trimming stripped 4 bases from V and 0 bases from J, with 10 bases between. There are 15 residues in the CDR3. CDR3 bases: TGTGCCAGCAGTGCTGAGCGGAGCTCCTACAATGAGCAGTTCTTC. Protein sequence: CASSAERSSYNEQFF.

V usage is TRBV4-1 and J usage is TRBJ2-3, with 14 nucleotides matching TRBD2. With V trimmed by 1 base and J by 8 bases, 11 bases remained unmatched. The CDR3 has 18 amino acids. Germline values: CDR1 MGHRA, CDR2 YSYEKL. CDR3 coding DNA: TGCGCCAGCAGCCAAGGACTAGCGGGGGGGCGGCGGGGGGCTACGCAGTATTTT. As protein: CASSQGLAGGRRGATQYF.

The chain's CDR3 is CSVEGHTNTEAFF. The DNA of the CDR3 is TGCAGCGTTGAAGGACATACGAACACTGAAGCTTTCTTT. The gene calls are TRBV29-1 and TRBJ1-1; no definite D call. The CDR3 runs to 13 residues. Germline V gene lookup returns CDR1 SQVTM and CDR2 ANQGSEA. V lost 1 base and J lost 1, with 7 bases in between.

In nucleotides, the CDR3 is TGCGCCAGCAGGTACAGGGCTACCGGGGAGCTGTTTTTT. Its protein product is CASRYRATGELFF. The chain is built from TRBV10-1 and TRBJ2-2; possibly TRBD1 for D (6 bases). The germline CDR1 and CDR2 sequences are WNHNN and SYGVQD (reference sequence). V lost 6 bases and J lost 5, with 10 bases in between. The CDR3 is made up of 13 amino acids.

This clone was detected only once. The CDR3 nucleotides are TGCGCCAGCAGCTCGACAGGGGGCGCAGTTGAAAAACTGTTTTTT. Protein sequence: CASSSTGGAVEKLFF. The chain is built from TRBV5-1 and TRBJ1-4, with TRBD1 matching over 10 bases. Unmatched junction bases numbered 6, after V lost 3 bases and J lost 7 bases. The CDR3 loop spans 15 amino acids. CDR1 and CDR2 (germline): SGHRS, YFSETQ.

V is TRBV18 and J is TRBJ1-5, with D possibly TRBD1 on 5 matching bases. Germline V gene lookup returns CDR1 KGHSH and CDR2 LQKENI. Trimming removed 3 bases from V and 9 bases from J, with 12 bases in between. The CDR3 runs to 13 residues. CDR3 region: CASSPDSYVPQHF. In DNA, the CDR3 is TGTGCCAGCTCACCTGACAGCTATGTGCCCCAGCATTTT.